This TCR beta chain was recorded in a study of control samples from healthy donors and cancer patients. The CDR3 sequence is 16 residues long. The germline V and J ends were trimmed by 4 bases and 0 bases, with 10 bases remaining between them. Germline V gene sequence: CDR1 LGHNA, CDR2 YNFKEQ. Clones were read by immunoSEQ multiplex PCR, and TCRdb kept only the in-frame ones, dropping some. The data contain 130,000 or so clones, roughly 90% of them singletons. This sequence originates from a man aged 45-65 years in good health. The sample consisted of blood. The chain carries TRBV4-2 and TRBJ2-6; D not certain. DNA of the CDR3: TGTGCCAGCAGCCCCGACGGAGACTCTGGGGCCAACGTCCTGACTTTC. Protein sequence: CASSPDGDSGANVLTF.